The subject of this entry is one T cell receptor beta chain. Its antigen is as yet unknown. Trimming removed 6 bases from V and 4 bases from J, with 16 bases in between. In germline, CDR1 is MDHEN, CDR2 SYDVKM. CDR3 length equals 15 residues. The table came from immunoSEQ multiplex PCR; TCRdb's copy has only in-frame clones and leaves some out. This sample has about 150,000 clones; roughly nine tenths occur once, and the top ten carry 4.5% to 6.5%. The data were obtained in a study of T cell responses to AZD1222 COVID-19 vaccine. Background on the study: Pooled together were second doses at about 4 or about 12 weeks. Study conclusions and caveats: Clonal diversity was possibly underestimated, and white British individuals and females predominated among donors. Across spike, vaccine-associated CD4 TCRs were found, dominant at 160-218 and 743-854.

This clonotype was sampled from an adult in good health. This chain joins TRBV28 and TRBJ1-5; possibly TRBD1 for D (5 bases). Material: peripheral blood, obtained on day 0 of AZD1222 vaccination. CDR3 protein: CASSGASGGNQPQHF. The CDR3 DNA sequence: TGTGCCAGCAGCGGGGCCTCTGGGGGGAATCAGCCCCAGCATTTT.